This T cell receptor beta chain was sequenced in a study of blood T cell repertoires in COVID-19. TCRdb keeps only in-frame clones here, not all; method: immunoSEQ multiplex PCR. The sample contains some 150,000 clones, roughly 87% of which appear only once. V was cut by 0 bases and J by 5 bases, with 14 bases left in between. The CDR3 contains 16 residues. CDR1 and CDR2 (germline): SEHNR, FQNEAQ (reference sequence). Sequencing input: peripheral blood. V gene TRBV7-9 combines with J gene TRBJ1-5, with D possibly being TRBD1 (5 bases). This receptor was identified in a woman in her fifties or sixties who had recovered from COVID-19. In DNA, the CDR3 is TGTGCCAGCAGCTTAGCTGGGGTGGGGGGGGATCAGCCCCAGCATTTT. It specifies CASSLAGVGGDQPQHF.